What follows describes a single TCR beta chain. Antigen specificity is unknown. The sample is drawn from a study of CD8+ T cells in alopecia areata. Findings and limits, study-wide: In lesional scalp, particularly from alopecia totalis/universalis, clonality was higher than in normal scalp. Scalp samples also yield sequences from resident alphabeta T cells of normal skin. Whether baseline CD8+ expansion is linked to response remains uncertain, given a single nonresponder. Persistence of many expanded lesional clones was seen in scalp and blood during tofacitinib.

The authors extracted RNA and reverse transcribed it into cDNA as the sequencing template. TCRdb's copy holds only in-frame clones and misses some; the assay was immunoSEQ multiplex PCR. In the table there are about 130,000 clones, 50% to 65% of which are singletons. The germline V and J ends were trimmed by 3 bases and 5 bases, with 11 bases remaining between them. CDR3 length: 13 amino acids. Germline V CDR1 and CDR2: SGHDT, YYEEEE. Treatment of the sample: oral pan-JAK inhibitor, 5-10 mg twice daily. This sequence originates from a human donor with alopecia areata. The specimen was CD8+ T cells sorted from blood, collected at week 4, from a patient treated with tofacitinib. This sequence joins TRBV5-6 and TRBJ1-1; D might be TRBD1 (5 bases). This CDR3 is CASSYQGDTEAFF. The CDR3 region has the DNA TGTGCCAGCAGCTACCAGGGAGATACTGAAGCTTTCTTT. The full variable domain, its missing parts supplied by reference TRBV5-6 and TRBJ1-1, is DAGVTQSPTHLIKTRGQQVTLRCSPKSGHDTVSWYQQALGQGPQFIFQYYEEEERQRGNFPDRFSGHQFPNYSSELNVNALLLGDSALYLCASSYQGDTEAFFGQGTRLTVV.